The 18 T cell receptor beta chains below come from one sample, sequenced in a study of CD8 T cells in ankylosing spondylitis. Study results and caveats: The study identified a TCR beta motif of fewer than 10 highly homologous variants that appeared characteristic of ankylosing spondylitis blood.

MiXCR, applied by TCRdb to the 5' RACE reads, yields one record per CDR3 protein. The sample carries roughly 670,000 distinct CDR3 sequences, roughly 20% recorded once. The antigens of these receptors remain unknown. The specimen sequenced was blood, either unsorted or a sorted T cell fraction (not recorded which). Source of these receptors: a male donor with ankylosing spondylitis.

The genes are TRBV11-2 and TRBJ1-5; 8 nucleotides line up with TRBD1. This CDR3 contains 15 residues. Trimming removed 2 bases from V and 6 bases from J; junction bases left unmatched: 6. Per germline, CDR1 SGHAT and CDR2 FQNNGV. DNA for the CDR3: TGTGCCAGCAGCTTAAGCGGACAGGGACCTCAGCCCCAGCATTTT. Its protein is CASSLSGQGPQPQHF.

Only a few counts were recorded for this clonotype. The CDR3 DNA reads as TGCGCCAGCAGCTTGACACGAGCCTACAATGAGCAGTTCTTC. This gives the protein CASSLTRAYNEQFF. V gene TRBV5-1 combines with J gene TRBJ2-1; D gene unclear. The CDR3 spans 14 residues. Germline V gene sequence: CDR1 SGHRS, CDR2 YFSETQ. The germline V and J ends were trimmed by 1 base and 2 bases, with 7 bases remaining between them.

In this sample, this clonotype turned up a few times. The CDR3 DNA sequence: TGCGCCAGCAGCCAAGATGGATGGGGGAGGGACGAAGAGACCCAGTACTTC. It encodes CASSQDGWGRDEETQYF. The rearrangement uses TRBV4-3 and TRBJ2-5, with 7 nucleotides matching TRBD2. CDR3 size: 17 residues. In germline, CDR1 is LGHNA, CDR2 YSLEER. V shed 0 bases and J 3 bases; nucleotides not matched to a gene: 10.

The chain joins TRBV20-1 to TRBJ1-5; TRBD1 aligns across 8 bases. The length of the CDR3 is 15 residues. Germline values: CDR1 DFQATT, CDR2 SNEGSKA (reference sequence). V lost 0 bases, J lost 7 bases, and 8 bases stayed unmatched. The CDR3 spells CSARDGGQGEQPQHF. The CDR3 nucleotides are TGCAGTGCTAGAGATGGTGGACAGGGAGAACAGCCCCAGCATTTT.

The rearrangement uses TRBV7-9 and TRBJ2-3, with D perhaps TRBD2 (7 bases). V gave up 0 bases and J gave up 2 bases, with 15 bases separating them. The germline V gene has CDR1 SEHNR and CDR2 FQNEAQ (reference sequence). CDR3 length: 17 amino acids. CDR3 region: CASSLAPGGPLTDTQYF. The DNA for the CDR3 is TGTGCCAGCAGCTTAGCGCCCGGGGGGCCTCTCACAGATACGCAGTATTTT.

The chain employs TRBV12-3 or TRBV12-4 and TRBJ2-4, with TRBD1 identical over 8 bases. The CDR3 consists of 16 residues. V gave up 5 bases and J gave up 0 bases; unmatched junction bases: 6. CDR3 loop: CASSPQGDGAKNIQYF. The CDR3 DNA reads TGTGCCAGCAGTCCACAGGGGGATGGAGCCAAAAACATTCAGTACTTC.

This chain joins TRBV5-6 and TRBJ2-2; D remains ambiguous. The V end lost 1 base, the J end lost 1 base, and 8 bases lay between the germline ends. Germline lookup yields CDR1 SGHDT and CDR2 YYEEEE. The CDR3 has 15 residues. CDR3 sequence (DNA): TGTGCCAGCAGCTTGTTGGACCGGAACACCGGGGAGCTGTTTTTT. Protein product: CASSLLDRNTGELFF.

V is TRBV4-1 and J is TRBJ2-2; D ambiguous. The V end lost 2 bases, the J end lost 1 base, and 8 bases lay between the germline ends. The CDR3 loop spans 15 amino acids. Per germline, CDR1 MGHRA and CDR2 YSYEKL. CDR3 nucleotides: TGCGCCAGCAGCCAACGCTTTAAGAACACCGGGGAGCTGTTTTTT. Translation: CASSQRFKNTGELFF.

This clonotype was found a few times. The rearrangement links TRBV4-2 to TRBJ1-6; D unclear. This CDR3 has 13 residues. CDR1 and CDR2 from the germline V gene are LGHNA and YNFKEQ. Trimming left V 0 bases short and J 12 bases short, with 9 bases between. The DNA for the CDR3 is TGTGCCAGCAGCCAAGATCGGGATTTACCCCTCCACTTT. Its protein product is CASSQDRDLPLHF.

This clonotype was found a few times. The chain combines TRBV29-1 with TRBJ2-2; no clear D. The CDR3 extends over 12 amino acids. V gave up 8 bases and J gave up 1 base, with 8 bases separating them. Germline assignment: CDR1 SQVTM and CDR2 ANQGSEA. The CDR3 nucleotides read TGCAGCTCAAAAGGGAACACCGGGGAGCTGTTTTTT. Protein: CSSKGNTGELFF.

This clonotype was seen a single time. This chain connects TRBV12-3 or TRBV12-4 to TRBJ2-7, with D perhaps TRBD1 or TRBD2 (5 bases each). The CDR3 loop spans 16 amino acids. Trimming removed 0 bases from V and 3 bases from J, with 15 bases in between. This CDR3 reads CASSLAQGTLLYEQYF. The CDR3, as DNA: TGTGCCAGCAGTTTAGCCCAAGGGACCCTCCTCTACGAGCAGTACTTC.

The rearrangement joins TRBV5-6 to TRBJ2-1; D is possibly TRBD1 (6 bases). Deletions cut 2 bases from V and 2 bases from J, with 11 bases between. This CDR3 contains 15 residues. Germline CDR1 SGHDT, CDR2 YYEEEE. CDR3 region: CASSFPGHTYNEQFF. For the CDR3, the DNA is TGTGCCAGCAGCTTCCCGGGACATACCTACAATGAGCAGTTCTTC.

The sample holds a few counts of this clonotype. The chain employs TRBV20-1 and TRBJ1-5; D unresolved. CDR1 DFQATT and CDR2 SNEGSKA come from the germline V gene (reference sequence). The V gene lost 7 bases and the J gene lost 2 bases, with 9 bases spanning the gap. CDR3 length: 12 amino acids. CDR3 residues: CSVRNGNQPQHF. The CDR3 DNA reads TGCAGTGTCCGAAACGGCAATCAGCCCCAGCATTTT.

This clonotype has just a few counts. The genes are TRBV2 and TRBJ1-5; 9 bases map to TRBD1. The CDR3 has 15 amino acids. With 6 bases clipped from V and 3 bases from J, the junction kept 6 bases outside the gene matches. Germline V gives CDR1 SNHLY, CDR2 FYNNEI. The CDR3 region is CASRAGTGPNQPQHF. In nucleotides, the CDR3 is TGTGCCAGCAGAGCCGGGACAGGGCCCAATCAGCCCCAGCATTTT.

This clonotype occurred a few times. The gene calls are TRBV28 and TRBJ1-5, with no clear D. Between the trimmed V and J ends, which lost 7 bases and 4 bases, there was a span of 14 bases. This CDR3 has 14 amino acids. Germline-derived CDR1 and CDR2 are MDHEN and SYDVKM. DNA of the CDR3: TGTGCCAGCACGATCGACGGAAATAATCAGCCCCAGCATTTT. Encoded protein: CASTIDGNNQPQHF.

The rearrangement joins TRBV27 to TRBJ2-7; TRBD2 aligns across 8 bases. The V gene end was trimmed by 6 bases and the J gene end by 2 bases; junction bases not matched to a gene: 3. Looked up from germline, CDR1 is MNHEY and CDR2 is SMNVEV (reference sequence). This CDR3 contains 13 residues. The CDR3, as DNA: TGTGCCAGCAGCACTAGCGGACCCTACGAGCAGTACTTC. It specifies CASSTSGPYEQYF.

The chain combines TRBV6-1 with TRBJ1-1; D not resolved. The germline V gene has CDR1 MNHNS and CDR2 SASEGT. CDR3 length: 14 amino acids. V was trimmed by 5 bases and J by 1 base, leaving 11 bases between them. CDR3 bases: TGTGCCAGCAGTCGTTCACTCTCGAACACTGAAGCTTTCTTT. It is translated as CASSRSLSNTEAFF.

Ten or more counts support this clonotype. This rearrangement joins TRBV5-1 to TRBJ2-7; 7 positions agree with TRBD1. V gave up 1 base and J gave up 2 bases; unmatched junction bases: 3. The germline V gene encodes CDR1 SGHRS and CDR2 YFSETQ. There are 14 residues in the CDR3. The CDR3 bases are TGCGCCAGCAGCTTGTTGCAGGGGGCCTACGAGCAGTACTTC. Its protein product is CASSLLQGAYEQYF.